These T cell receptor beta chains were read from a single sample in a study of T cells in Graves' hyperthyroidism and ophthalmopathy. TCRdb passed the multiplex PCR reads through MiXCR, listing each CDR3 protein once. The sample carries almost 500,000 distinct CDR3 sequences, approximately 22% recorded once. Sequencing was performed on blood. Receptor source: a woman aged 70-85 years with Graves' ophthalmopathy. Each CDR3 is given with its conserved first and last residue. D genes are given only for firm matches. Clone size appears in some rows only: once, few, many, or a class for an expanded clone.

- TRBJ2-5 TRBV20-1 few CSARQYQETQYF TGCAGTGCTCGGCAGTACCAAGAGACCCAGTACTTC
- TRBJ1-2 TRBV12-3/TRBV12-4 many CASSPSGRYGYTF TGTGCCAGCAGTCCATCTGGACGCTATGGCTACACCTTC
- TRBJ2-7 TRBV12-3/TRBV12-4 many CASSPAGIGYEQYF TGTGCCAGCAGTCCAGCGGGTATTGGGTACGAGCAGTACTTC
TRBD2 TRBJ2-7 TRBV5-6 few CASSLSTSGRYSYEQYF TGTGCCAGCAGCCTTTCAACTAGCGGGAGGTATTCCTACGAGCAGTACTTC
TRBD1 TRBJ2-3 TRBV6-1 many CATKGQGNTDTQYF TGTGCCACCAAGGGACAGGGTAACACAGATACGCAGTATTTT
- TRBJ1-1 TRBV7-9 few CASSLVQGNTEAFF TGTGCCAGCAGCTTAGTGCAGGGGAACACTGAAGCTTTCTTT
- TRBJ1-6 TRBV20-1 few CSVRPAANSPLHF TGCAGTGTCCGACCCGCTGCTAATTCACCCCTCCACTTT
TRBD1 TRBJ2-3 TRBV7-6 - CASSLMAGGMTDTQYF TGTGCCAGCAGCTTAATGGCAGGGGGAATGACAGATACGCAGTATTTT
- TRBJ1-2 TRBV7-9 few CASSLGSSYGYTF TGTGCCAGCAGCTTAGGGAGCAGCTATGGCTACACCTTC
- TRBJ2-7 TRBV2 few CASSEFLASYEQYF TGTGCCAGCAGTGAGTTTTTGGCCTCCTACGAGCAGTACTTC
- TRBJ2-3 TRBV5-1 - CASSLSAVETPDTQYF TGCGCCAGCAGCTTGTCAGCCGTAGAGACCCCAGATACGCAGTATTTT
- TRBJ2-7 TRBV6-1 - CASSPGASYEQYF TGTGCCAGCAGCCCCGGGGCCAGCTACGAGCAGTACTTC
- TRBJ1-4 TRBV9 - CASSAGPTNEKLFF TGTGCCAGCAGCGCGGGCCCAACTAATGAAAAACTGTTTTTT
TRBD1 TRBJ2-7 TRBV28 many CASSTIPGQGAYEQYF TGTGCCAGCAGTACTATACCGGGACAGGGGGCCTACGAGCAGTACTTC
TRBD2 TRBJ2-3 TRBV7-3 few CASSLDSGVSTDTQYF TGTGCCAGCAGCTTAGATAGCGGGGTGAGCACAGATACGCAGTATTTT
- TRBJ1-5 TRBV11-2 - CASSLQGYSNQPQHF TGTGCCAGCAGCTTACAGGGATATAGCAATCAGCCCCAGCATTTT
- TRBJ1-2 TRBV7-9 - CASSLETTNYGYTF TGTGCCAGCAGTTTAGAAACGACTAACTATGGCTACACCTTC
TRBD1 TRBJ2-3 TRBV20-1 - CSASAPGQGTDTQYF TGCAGTGCTAGTGCTCCGGGACAGGGCACAGATACGCAGTATTTT
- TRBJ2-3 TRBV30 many CAWSGLLTDTQYF TGTGCCTGGAGTGGCCTACTCACAGATACGCAGTATTTT
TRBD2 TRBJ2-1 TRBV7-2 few CASSFRLAGGFYYEQFF TGTGCCAGCAGCTTTAGACTAGCGGGAGGGTTTTACTATGAGCAGTTCTTC
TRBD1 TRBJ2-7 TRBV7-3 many CASSLTYRGEQYF TGTGCCAGCAGCTTAACGTACAGGGGAGAGCAGTACTTC
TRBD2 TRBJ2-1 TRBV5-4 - CASSFSGRADNEQFF TGTGCCAGCAGCTTCAGCGGGAGGGCCGATAATGAGCAGTTCTTC
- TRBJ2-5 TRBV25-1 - CASSASSVPNGSSRGTQYF TGTGCCAGCAGTGCGTCATCTGTCCCGAACGGGTCCTCTCGGGGGACCCAGTACTTC
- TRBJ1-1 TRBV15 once CATAKNTEAFF TGTGCCACCGCGAAGAACACTGAAGCTTTCTTT
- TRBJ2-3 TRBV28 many CASSVPGGYLDTQYF TGTGCCAGCAGTGTACCGGGCGGGTACCTAGATACGCAGTATTTT